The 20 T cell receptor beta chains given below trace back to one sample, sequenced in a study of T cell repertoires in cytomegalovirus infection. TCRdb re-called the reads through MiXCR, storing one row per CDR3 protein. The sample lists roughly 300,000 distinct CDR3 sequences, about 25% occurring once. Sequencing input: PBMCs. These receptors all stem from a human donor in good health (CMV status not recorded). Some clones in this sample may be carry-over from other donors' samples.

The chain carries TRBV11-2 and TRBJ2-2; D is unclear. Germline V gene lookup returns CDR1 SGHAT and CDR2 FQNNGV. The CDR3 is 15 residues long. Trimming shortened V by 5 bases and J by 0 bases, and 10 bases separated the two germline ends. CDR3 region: CASSGSAANTGELFF. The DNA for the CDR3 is TGTGCCAGCAGCGGCAGCGCAGCGAACACCGGGGAGCTGTTTTTT.

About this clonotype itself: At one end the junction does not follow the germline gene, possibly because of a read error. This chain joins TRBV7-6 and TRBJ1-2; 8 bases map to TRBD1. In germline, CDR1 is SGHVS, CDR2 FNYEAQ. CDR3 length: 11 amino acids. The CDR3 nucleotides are TGTGCCAGCAGCTACGGACAGGGCCAGTCCTTC. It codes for CASSYGQGQSF.

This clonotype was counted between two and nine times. As DNA, the CDR3 is TGTGCCAGCACCCGGACAGACCCTGGGACCCAGTACTTC. Its translation is CASTRTDPGTQYF. This rearrangement joins TRBV6-2 or TRBV6-3 to TRBJ2-5, with D possibly matching TRBD1 (6 bases). The CDR3 length is 13 residues. CDR1 and CDR2 (germline): MNHEY, SVGEGT. The V gene lost 7 bases and the J gene lost 7 bases, with 16 bases spanning the gap.

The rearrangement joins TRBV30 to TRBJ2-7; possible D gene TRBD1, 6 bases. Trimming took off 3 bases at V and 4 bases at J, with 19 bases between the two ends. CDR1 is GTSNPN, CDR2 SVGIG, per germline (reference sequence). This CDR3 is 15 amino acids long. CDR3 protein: CAWSAPGTRSYEQYF. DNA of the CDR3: TGTGCCTGGAGCGCCCCGGGGACACGTTCTTACGAGCAGTACTTC.

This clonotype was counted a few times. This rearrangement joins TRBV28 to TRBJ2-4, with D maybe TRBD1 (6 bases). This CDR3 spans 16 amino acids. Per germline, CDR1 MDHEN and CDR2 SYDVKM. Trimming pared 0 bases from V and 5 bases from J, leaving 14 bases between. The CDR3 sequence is CASSLWRQDLQNIQYF. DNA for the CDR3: TGTGCCAGCAGTTTATGGAGACAGGATCTCCAAAACATTCAGTACTTC.

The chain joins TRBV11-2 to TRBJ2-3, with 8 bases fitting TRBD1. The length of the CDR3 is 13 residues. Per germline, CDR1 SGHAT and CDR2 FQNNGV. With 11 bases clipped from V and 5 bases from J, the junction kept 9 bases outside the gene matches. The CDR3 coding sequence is TGTGCCGCCGGACAGGGTTCGGGAGATACGCAGTATTTT. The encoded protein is CAAGQGSGDTQYF.

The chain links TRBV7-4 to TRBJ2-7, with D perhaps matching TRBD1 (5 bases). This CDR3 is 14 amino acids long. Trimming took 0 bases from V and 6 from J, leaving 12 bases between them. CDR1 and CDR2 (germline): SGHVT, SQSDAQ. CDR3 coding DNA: TGTGCCAGCAGCTTAGCTCCTCGACAGCTCGAGCAGTACTTC. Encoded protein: CASSLAPRQLEQYF. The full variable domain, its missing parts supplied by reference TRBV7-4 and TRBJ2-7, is GAGVSQSPRYKVAKRGRDVALRCDSISGHVTLYWYRQTLGQGSEVLTYSQSDAQRDKSGRPSGRFSAERPERSVSTLKIQRTEQGDSAVYLCASSLAPRQLEQYFGPGTRLTVT.

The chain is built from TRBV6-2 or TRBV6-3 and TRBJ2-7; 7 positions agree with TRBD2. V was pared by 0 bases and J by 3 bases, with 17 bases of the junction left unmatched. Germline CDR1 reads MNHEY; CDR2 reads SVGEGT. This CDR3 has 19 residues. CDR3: CASSYSPLAGRHKNYEQYF. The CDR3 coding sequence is TGTGCCAGCAGTTACTCGCCCCTAGCCGGGAGGCATAAAAACTACGAGCAGTACTTC.

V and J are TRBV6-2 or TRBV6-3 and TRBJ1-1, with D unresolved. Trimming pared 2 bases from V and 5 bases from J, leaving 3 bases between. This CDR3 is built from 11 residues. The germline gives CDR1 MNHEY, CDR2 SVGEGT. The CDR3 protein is CASSYGTEAFF. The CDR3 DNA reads TGTGCCAGCAGTTACGGGACTGAAGCTTTCTTT.

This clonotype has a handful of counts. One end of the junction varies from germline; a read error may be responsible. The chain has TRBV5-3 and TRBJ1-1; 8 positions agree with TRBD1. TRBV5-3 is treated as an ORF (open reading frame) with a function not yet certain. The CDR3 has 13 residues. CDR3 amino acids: CASSLPTGAEAFF. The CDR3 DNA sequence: TGTGCCAGCAGCTTGCCGACAGGGGCTGAAGCTTTCTTT.

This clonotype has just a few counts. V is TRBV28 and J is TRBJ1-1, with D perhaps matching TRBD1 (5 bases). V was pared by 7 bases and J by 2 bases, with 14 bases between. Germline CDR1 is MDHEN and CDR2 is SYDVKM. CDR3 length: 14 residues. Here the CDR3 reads CASTTGAVNTEAFF. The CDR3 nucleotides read TGTGCCAGCACTACTGGGGCAGTAAACACTGAAGCTTTCTTT.

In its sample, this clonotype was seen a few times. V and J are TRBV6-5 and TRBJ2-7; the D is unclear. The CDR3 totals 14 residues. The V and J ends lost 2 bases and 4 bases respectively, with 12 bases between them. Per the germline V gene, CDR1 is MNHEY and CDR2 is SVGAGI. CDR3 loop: CASSYGSVMYEQYF. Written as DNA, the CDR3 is TGTGCCAGCAGTTACGGGTCGGTAATGTACGAGCAGTACTTC.

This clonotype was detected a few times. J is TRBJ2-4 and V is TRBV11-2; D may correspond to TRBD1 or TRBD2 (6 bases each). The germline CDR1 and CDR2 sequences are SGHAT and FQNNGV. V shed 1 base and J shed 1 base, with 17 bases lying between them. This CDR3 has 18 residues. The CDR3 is CASSLVSGGGVAKNIQYF. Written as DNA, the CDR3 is TGTGCCAGCAGCTTAGTTTCCGGGGGCGGAGTGGCCAAAAACATTCAGTACTTC.

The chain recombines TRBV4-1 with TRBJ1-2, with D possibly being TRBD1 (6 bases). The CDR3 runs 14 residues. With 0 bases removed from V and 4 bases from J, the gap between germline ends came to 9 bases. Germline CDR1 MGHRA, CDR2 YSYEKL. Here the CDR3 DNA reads TGCGCCAGCAGCCAAGATTTGGGGGCCTATGGCTACACCTTC. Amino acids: CASSQDLGAYGYTF.

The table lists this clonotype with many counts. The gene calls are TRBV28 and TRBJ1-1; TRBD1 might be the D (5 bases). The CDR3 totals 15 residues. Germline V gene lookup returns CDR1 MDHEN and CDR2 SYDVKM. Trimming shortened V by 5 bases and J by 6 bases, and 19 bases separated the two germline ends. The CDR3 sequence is CASSPPRLGVAEAFF. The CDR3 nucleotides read TGTGCCAGCAGTCCTCCGAGATTGGGGGTCGCTGAAGCTTTCTTT.

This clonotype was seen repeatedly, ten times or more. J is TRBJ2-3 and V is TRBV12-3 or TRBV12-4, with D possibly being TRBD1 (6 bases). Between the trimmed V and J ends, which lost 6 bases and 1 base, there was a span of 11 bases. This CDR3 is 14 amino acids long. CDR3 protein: CASRYRAGTDTQYF. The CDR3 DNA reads TGTGCCAGCAGGTACAGGGCAGGCACAGATACGCAGTATTTT.

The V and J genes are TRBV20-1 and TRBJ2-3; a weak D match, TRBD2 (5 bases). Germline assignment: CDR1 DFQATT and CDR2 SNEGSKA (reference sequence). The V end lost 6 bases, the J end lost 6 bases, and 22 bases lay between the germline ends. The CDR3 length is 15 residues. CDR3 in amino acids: CSAPSGLTRRDTQYF. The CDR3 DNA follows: TGCAGTGCCCCTTCTGGACTCACGAGGAGGGATACGCAGTATTTT.

The DNA of the CDR3 is TGTGCCAGCAGGCGCGGACCCGGCTCCTACGAGCAGTACTTC. Translating gives CASRRGPGSYEQYF. The chain has TRBV28 and TRBJ2-7, with D unclear. The CDR3 has 14 residues. Deletions cut 6 bases from V and 0 bases from J, with 12 bases between. The germline CDR1 and CDR2 sequences are MDHEN and SYDVKM.

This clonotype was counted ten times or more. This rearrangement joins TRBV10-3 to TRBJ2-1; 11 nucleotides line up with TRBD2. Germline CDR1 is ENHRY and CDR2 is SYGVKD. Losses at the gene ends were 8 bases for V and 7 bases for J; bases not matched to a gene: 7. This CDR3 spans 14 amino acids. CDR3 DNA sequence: TGTGCCATCCTGACTAGCGGGGATTCGAATGAGCAGTTCTTC. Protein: CAILTSGDSNEQFF.

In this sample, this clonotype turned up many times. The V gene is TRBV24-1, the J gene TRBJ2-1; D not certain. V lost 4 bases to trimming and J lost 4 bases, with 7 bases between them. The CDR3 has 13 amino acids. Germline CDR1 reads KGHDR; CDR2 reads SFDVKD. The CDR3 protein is CATSESLYNEQFF. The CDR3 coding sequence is TGTGCCACCAGTGAGTCCCTGTACAATGAGCAGTTCTTC.